These 11 T cell receptor beta chains originate from one sample sequenced in a study of T cell repertoires and HLA-DP antigens. TCRdb's copy holds only in-frame clones and misses some; the assay was immunoSEQ multiplex PCR. The table has about 120,000 clones, 80% to 95% seen once. No antigen is known for these receptors. The specimen was CD4+ T cells from PBMCs. These receptors were obtained from a young woman in good health and CMV-seronegative.

J is TRBJ2-7 and V is TRBV10-3; 7 bases agree with TRBD2. The CDR3 consists of 17 residues. Germline V gene lookup returns CDR1 ENHRY and CDR2 SYGVKD. The J segment lost 2 bases and the V segment lost 4 bases, leaving 14 bases of the junction unmatched. The CDR3 sequence is CAISGRISSGLAYEQYF. CDR3 nucleotides: TGTGCCATCAGTGGACGAATAAGTAGCGGGCTAGCCTACGAGCAGTACTTC.

J is TRBJ2-3 and V is TRBV7-6; 9 nucleotides match TRBD2. After removal of 1 base from V and 4 bases from J, the junction contained 6 bases not matched to a gene. The germline V gene encodes CDR1 SGHVS and CDR2 FNYEAQ. This CDR3 comprises 16 residues. Here the CDR3 reads CASSLEVSGSSDTQYF. DNA for the CDR3: TGTGCCAGCAGCTTAGAAGTTAGCGGGAGTTCAGATACGCAGTATTTT.

Only a few counts were recorded for this clone. The V gene is TRBV7-8, the J gene TRBJ2-5; D gene ambiguous. The CDR3 loop spans 11 amino acids. Germline CDR1 and CDR2: SGHVS and FQNEAQ. Trimming stripped 7 bases from V and 2 bases from J, with 5 bases between. In DNA form, the CDR3 reads TGTGCCAGCACTTCTCAAGAGACCCAGTACTTC. Protein: CASTSQETQYF.

This clone was seen a single time. The chain employs TRBV2 and TRBJ2-3; TRBD1 matches at 8 bases. Germline CDR1 reads SNHLY; CDR2 reads FYNNEI. J gave up 5 bases and V 6 bases, and 13 bases lay outside the gene matches. This CDR3 comprises 16 residues. The CDR3 loop is CASSQARRGPKDTQYF. Written as DNA, the CDR3 is TGTGCCAGCAGCCAGGCTCGCAGGGGGCCGAAAGATACGCAGTATTTT.

This clone appeared a single time. The V gene is TRBV10-3, the J gene TRBJ2-3; D is ambiguous. CDR1 and CDR2 (germline): ENHRY, SYGVKD. V was trimmed by 3 bases and J by 2 bases, leaving 3 bases between them. The length of the CDR3 is 12 residues. The CDR3 sequence: CAISDNTDTQYF. The CDR3 DNA reads TGTGCCATCAGTGACAACACAGATACGCAGTATTTT.

The chain joins TRBV6-4 to TRBJ2-3; D possibly matches TRBD1 or TRBD2 (5 bases each). The CDR3 is 15 amino acids. V was cut by 5 bases and J by 6 bases, with 18 bases left in between. Germline V gene lookup returns CDR1 MRHNA and CDR2 SNTAGT. The CDR3 spells CASSPGTLRADTQYF. Here the CDR3 DNA reads TGTGCCAGCAGTCCCGGGACCCTGAGGGCGGATACGCAGTATTTT.

The V gene is TRBV25-1, the J gene TRBJ2-7; a possible D gene is TRBD2 (5 bases). The CDR3 spans 14 residues. Germline lookup yields CDR1 MGHDK and CDR2 SYGVNS. Trimming stripped 4 bases from V and 2 bases from J, with 12 bases between. CDR3 in amino acids: CASSGGLRPYEQYV. The CDR3 DNA follows: TGTGCCAGCAGTGGAGGACTTCGACCCTACGAGCAGTACGTC.

The rearrangement joins TRBV5-1 to TRBJ2-5, with 12 bases identical to TRBD1. CDR1 is SGHRS, CDR2 YFSETQ, per germline. V shed 6 bases, J shed 5 bases, and the junction held 8 bases outside the gene matches. CDR3 size: 15 residues. CDR3 bases: TGCGCCAGCAAAATTCCGGGACAGGGGGCTGAGACCCAGTACTTC. Amino acids: CASKIPGQGAETQYF.

The chain has TRBV5-1 and TRBJ1-4, with TRBD1 matching 10 bases. CDR1 SGHRS and CDR2 YFSETQ come from the germline V gene. The trim removed 6 bases at V and 6 bases at J, leaving 8 bases unmatched. The length of the CDR3 is 15 residues. Here the CDR3 DNA reads TGCGCCAGCACCTCACGCGGGACAGGGGATGAAAAACTGTTTTTT. This translates into CASTSRGTGDEKLFF.

On this clone itself: The same CDR3 is also encoded by other DNA sequences in this sample. The V and J genes are TRBV5-6 and TRBJ1-4; a weak D match, TRBD1 (5 bases). This CDR3 is built from 14 residues. Germline V gene sequence: CDR1 SGHDT, CDR2 YYEEEE. V was shortened by 2 bases and J by 8 bases, with 13 bases between the two germline ends. The CDR3 sequence is CASSLGGAREKLFF. CDR3 DNA: TGTGCCAGCAGCTTAGGAGGGGCACGAGAAAAACTGTTTTTT.

The chain joins TRBV14 to TRBJ1-6; the match to TRBD1 covers 7 bases. Germline V gene data show CDR1 as SGHDN and CDR2 as FVKESK. This CDR3 contains 14 residues. V dropped 4 bases and J dropped 13; count of bases not matched to a gene: 10. CDR3 sequence (DNA): TGTGCCAGCAGCCCGGGACAGCTTAATGTTCCCCTCCACTTT. Its protein is CASSPGQLNVPLHF.